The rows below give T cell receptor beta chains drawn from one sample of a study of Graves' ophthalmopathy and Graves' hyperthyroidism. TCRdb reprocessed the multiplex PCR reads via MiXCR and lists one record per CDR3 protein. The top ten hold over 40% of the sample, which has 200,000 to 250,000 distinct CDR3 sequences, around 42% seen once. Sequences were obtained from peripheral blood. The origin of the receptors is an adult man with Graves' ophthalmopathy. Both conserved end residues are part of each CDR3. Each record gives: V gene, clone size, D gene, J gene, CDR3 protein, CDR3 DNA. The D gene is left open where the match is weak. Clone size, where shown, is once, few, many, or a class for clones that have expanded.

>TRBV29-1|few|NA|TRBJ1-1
CSAETELNTEAFF
TGCAGCGCCGAGACGGAACTGAACACTGAAGCTTTCTTT
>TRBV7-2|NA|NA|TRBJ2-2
CASSPAGVWGELFF
TGCGCCAGCAGCCCAGCAGGGGTCTGGGGGGAGCTGTTTTTT
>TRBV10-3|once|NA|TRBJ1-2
CASSPPGLGAPDDYTF
TGTGCCAGCAGTCCCCCCGGGCTAGGGGCCCCGGATGACTACACCTTC
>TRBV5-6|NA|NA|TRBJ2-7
CASNSMGTDYEQYF
TGTGCCAGCAACTCTATGGGCACCGACTACGAGCAGTACTTC
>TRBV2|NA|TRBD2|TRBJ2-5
CASRVGGIQGLGEETQYF
TGTGCCAGCAGGGTGGGGGGGATACAAGGACTAGGAGAAGAGACCCAGTACTTC
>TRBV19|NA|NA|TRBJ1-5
CASSGDVGGNQPQHF
TGTGCCAGTAGTGGGGATGTTGGCGGCAATCAGCCCCAGCATTTT
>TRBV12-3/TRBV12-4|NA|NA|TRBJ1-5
CASSLMAGNQPQHF
TGTGCCAGCAGTTTAATGGCCGGCAATCAGCCCCAGCATTTT
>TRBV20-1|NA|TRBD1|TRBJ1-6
CSAPGPGTANSPLHF
TGCAGTGCCCCCGGTCCCGGGACAGCCAATTCACCCCTCCACTTT
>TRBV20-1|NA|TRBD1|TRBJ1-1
CSARGTERLEAFF
TGCAGTGCTAGGGGGACAGAGCGCCTTGAAGCTTTCTTT
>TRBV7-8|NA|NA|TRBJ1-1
CASSSIAGTEAFF
TGTGCCAGCAGTTCAATAGCAGGCACTGAAGCTTTCTTT
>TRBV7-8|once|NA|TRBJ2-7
CASSAGVDEQYF
TGTGCCAGCAGCGCAGGGGTGGACGAGCAGTACTTC
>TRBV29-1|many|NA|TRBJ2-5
CSVGRVGETQYF
TGCAGCGTTGGCAGGGTGGGGGAGACCCAGTACTTC
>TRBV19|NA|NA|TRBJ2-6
CASSMKSSGANVLTF
TGTGCCAGTAGTATGAAGAGCTCTGGGGCCAACGTCCTGACTTTC
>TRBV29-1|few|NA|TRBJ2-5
CSVERVGGSETQYF
TGCAGCGTTGAACGAGTGGGGGGTTCAGAGACCCAGTACTTC
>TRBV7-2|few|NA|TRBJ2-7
CASSLGGTVYF
TGTGCCAGCAGCTTAGGAGGGACGGTGTACTTC
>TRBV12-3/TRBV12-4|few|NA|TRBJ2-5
CASSSGETGQETQYF
TGTGCCAGCAGTTCGGGGGAGACGGGTCAAGAGACCCAGTACTTC
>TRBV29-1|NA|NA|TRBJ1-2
CSVETREGNYGYSF
TGCAGCGTTGAAACCAGGGAGGGTAACTATGGCTACTCCTTC
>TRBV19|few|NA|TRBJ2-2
CASSMDPGELFF
TGTGCCAGTAGTATGGATCCCGGGGAGCTGTTTTTT
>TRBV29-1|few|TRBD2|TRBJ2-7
CSVETSGRVYEQYF
TGCAGCGTTGAAACTAGCGGGAGGGTATACGAGCAGTACTTC
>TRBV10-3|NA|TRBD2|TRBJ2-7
CASRRLAGGGYEQYF
TGTGCCAGCAGAAGACTAGCGGGGGGGGGCTACGAGCAGTACTTC
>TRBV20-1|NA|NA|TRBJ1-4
CSARDPPGSEKLFF
TGCAGTGCTAGAGATCCCCCAGGCAGTGAAAAACTGTTTTTT
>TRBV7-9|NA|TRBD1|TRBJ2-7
CASSLGGGQGSYEQYF
TGTGCCAGCAGCTTGGGGGGGGGACAGGGGTCCTACGAGCAGTACTTC
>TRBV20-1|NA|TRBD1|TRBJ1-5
CSAEQGQPQHF
TGCAGTGCCGAACAGGGGCAGCCCCAGCATTTT
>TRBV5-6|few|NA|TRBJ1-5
CASSLGFGSSNQPQHF
TGTGCCAGCAGCTTGGGGTTTGGCAGTAGCAATCAGCCCCAGCATTTT
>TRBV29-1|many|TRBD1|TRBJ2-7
CSVVGTGLYEQYF
TGCAGCGTTGTAGGGACAGGCTTGTACGAGCAGTACTTC
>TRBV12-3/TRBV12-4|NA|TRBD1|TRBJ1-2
CASSDLGQGGYGYTF
TGTGCCAGCAGTGACTTGGGACAGGGAGGCTATGGCTACACCTTC
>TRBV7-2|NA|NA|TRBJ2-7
CASSSRAVPSYEQYF
TGTGCCAGCAGCTCCAGAGCGGTACCTTCCTACGAGCAGTACTTC
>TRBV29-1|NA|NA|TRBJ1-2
CSVAGEPYGYTF
TGCAGCGTTGCCGGGGAACCCTATGGCTACACCTTC
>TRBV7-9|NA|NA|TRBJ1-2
CASLPGDIIAGYTF
TGTGCCAGCTTACCGGGGGACATAATAGCTGGCTACACCTTC
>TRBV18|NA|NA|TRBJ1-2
CASSPMGGDGYTF
TGTGCCAGCTCACCAATGGGAGGAGATGGCTACACCTTC
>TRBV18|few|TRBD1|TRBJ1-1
CASSPGQRNTEAFF
TGCGCCAGCAGCCCGGGACAGAGGAACACTGAAGCTTTCTTT
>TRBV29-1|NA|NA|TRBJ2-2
CSVAQQGNTGELFF
TGCAGCGTTGCTCAGCAGGGAAACACCGGGGAGCTGTTTTTT
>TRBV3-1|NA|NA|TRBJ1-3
CASSQAAGAGNTIYF
TGTGCCAGCAGCCAAGCGGCAGGGGCCGGAAACACCATATATTTT
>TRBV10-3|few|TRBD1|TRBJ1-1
CAIQGASEAFF
TGTGCCATCCAGGGGGCGTCTGAAGCTTTCTTT
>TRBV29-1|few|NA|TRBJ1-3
CSVEEDGGNTIYF
TGCAGCGTTGAAGAAGACGGTGGAAACACCATATATTTT
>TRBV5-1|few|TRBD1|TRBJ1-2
CASSPGTGDGYTF
TGCGCCAGCAGCCCAGGGACAGGCGATGGCTACACCTTC
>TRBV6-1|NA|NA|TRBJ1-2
CASSEATGLGGYTF
TGTGCCAGCAGTGAAGCGACTGGGCTAGGTGGCTACACCTTC
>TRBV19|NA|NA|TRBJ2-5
CASSMSADEETQYF
TGTGCCAGTAGTATGTCGGCTGATGAAGAGACCCAGTACTTC
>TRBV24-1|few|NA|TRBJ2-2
CATSDRQANTGELFF
TGTGCCACCAGTGACCGACAGGCGAACACCGGGGAGCTGTTTTTT
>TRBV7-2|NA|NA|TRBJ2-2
CASSPGSGSTGELFF
TGTGCCAGCAGCCCTGGGTCGGGTTCTACCGGGGAGCTGTTTTTT
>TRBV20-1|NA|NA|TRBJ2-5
CSAQPRQYQETQYF
TGCAGTGCCCAACCCCGACAGTACCAAGAGACCCAGTACTTC
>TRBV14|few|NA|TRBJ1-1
CASRTTRRTQAFF
TGTGCCAGCAGGACAACAAGACGGACACAAGCTTTCTTT
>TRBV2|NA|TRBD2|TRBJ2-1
CASRSDGGGDNEQFF
TGTGCCAGCAGGTCAGACGGGGGGGGAGACAATGAGCAGTTCTTC
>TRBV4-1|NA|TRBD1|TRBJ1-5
CASSLGQGATGQPQHF
TGCGCCAGCAGCCTCGGGCAGGGGGCTACGGGGCAGCCCCAGCATTTT
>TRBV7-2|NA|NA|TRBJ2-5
CASSLATGIQETQYF
TGTGCCAGCAGCTTAGCAACAGGGATTCAAGAGACCCAGTACTTC
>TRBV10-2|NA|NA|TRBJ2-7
CASSESTSYEQYF
TGCGCCAGCAGTGAGTCTACCTCCTACGAGCAGTACTTC
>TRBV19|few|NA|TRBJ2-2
CASRSRGGELFF
TGTGCCAGTCGGTCGCGGGGCGGGGAGCTGTTTTTT
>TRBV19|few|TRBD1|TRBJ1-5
CASSRQGADNQPQHF
TGTGCCAGTAGTAGACAGGGGGCTGACAATCAGCCCCAGCATTTT
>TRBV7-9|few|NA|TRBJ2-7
CASLGEGGREQYF
TGTGCCAGCCTCGGGGAGGGGGGACGCGAGCAGTACTTC
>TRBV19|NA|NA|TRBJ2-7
CATLSLGGYEQYF
TGTGCCACTCTCAGCTTGGGGGGCTACGAGCAGTACTTC
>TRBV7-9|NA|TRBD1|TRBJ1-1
CASSHKQGSTEAFF
TGCGCCAGCAGCCACAAACAGGGGAGCACTGAAGCTTTCTTT
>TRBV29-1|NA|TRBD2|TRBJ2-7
CSRGTSGRARYEQYF
TGCAGTAGGGGGACTAGCGGGAGGGCGAGATACGAGCAGTACTTC
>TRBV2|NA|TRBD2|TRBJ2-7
CASSSPLAGGVEQYF
TGTGCCAGCAGTTCCCCTCTAGCGGGAGGAGTCGAGCAGTACTTC
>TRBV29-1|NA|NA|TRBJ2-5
CSVAGGTQGTQYF
TGCAGCGTTGCCGGGGGCACCCAAGGGACCCAGTACTTC
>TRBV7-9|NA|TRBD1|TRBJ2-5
CASSLLMTGAKETQYF
TGTGCCAGCAGCTTATTGATGACAGGGGCTAAAGAGACCCAGTACTTC